This is a list of T cell receptor beta chains from one sample in a study of T cells after yellow fever vaccination. TCRdb fed the 5' RACE reads into MiXCR, producing one record per CDR3 protein. The table lists 620,000 or so distinct CDR3 sequences, approximately 13% of them singletons, with about 15% in the top ten. The source was PBMCs, collected on the day of the yellow fever booster vaccination. The receptors were sampled from a man younger than 45 who received the YFV17D yellow fever vaccine. The CDR3 runs from the conserved cysteine through the conserved F or W. Fields, in order: V gene, D gene, J gene, clone size, CDR3 protein, CDR3 DNA. A D gene is named only where the DNA matches it firmly. Rows may omit the clone size; those that give it use once, few, many or a size class.

v_gene: TRBV6-1; d_gene: .; j_gene: TRBJ1-5; abundance: .; CDR3aa: CASMVTQGNQPQHF; CDR3nt: TGTGCCAGCATGGTAACACAGGGCAATCAGCCCCAGCATTTT
v_gene: TRBV2; d_gene: .; j_gene: TRBJ2-3; abundance: .; CDR3aa: CASSESPYSNTDTQYF; CDR3nt: TGTGCCAGCAGTGAGTCCCCCTACTCAAACACAGATACGCAGTATTTT
v_gene: TRBV20-1; d_gene: TRBD2; j_gene: TRBJ2-1; abundance: .; CDR3aa: CSARRGRAYNEQFF; CDR3nt: TGCAGTGCTAGACGCGGGAGAGCCTACAATGAGCAGTTCTTC
v_gene: TRBV2; d_gene: TRBD1; j_gene: TRBJ2-1; abundance: .; CDR3aa: CASSESGDSWGNEQFF; CDR3nt: TGTGCCAGCAGTGAGAGTGGGGACAGCTGGGGCAATGAGCAGTTCTTC
v_gene: TRBV20-1; d_gene: TRBD1; j_gene: TRBJ1-1; abundance: few; CDR3aa: CSARDIAGDRGLNTEAFF; CDR3nt: TGCAGTGCTAGAGATATCGCCGGTGACAGGGGCCTGAACACTGAAGCTTTCTTT
v_gene: TRBV7-2; d_gene: .; j_gene: TRBJ1-3; abundance: .; CDR3aa: CASSFAGSGNTIYF; CDR3nt: TGTGCCAGCAGCTTTGCAGGGTCTGGAAACACCATATATTTT
v_gene: TRBV5-1; d_gene: .; j_gene: TRBJ2-6; abundance: few; CDR3aa: CASSLGETGANVLTF; CDR3nt: TGCGCCAGCAGCTTAGGGGAAACTGGGGCCAACGTCCTGACTTTC
v_gene: TRBV2; d_gene: TRBD1; j_gene: TRBJ1-1; abundance: many; CDR3aa: CASRGTGAGEAFF; CDR3nt: TGTGCCAGCAGGGGAACAGGGGCCGGTGAAGCTTTCTTT
v_gene: TRBV4-2; d_gene: .; j_gene: TRBJ2-3; abundance: few; CDR3aa: CASSQDWTGRADTQYF; CDR3nt: TGTGCCAGCAGCCAGGATTGGACAGGGAGGGCAGATACGCAGTATTTT
v_gene: TRBV5-1; d_gene: .; j_gene: TRBJ1-1; abundance: few; CDR3aa: CASSFARDTEAFF; CDR3nt: TGCGCCAGCAGCTTTGCGAGGGACACTGAAGCTTTCTTT
v_gene: TRBV7-9; d_gene: .; j_gene: TRBJ2-7; abundance: many; CDR3aa: CASSLDAGASYEQYF; CDR3nt: TGTGCCAGCAGCTTAGACGCGGGTGCCTCCTACGAGCAGTACTTC
v_gene: TRBV5-1; d_gene: .; j_gene: TRBJ1-1; abundance: few; CDR3aa: CASSSGPPSGAFF; CDR3nt: TGCGCCAGCAGTTCTGGACCCCCCTCTGGGGCTTTCTTT
v_gene: TRBV7-3; d_gene: TRBD2; j_gene: TRBJ2-2; abundance: few; CDR3aa: CASRSGRAGGELFF; CDR3nt: TGTGCCAGCAGGAGCGGGAGGGCCGGCGGGGAGCTGTTTTTT
v_gene: TRBV20-1; d_gene: .; j_gene: TRBJ1-2; abundance: many; CDR3aa: CSASYSDRYTF; CDR3nt: TGCAGTGCTAGCTACAGCGATCGCTACACCTTC
v_gene: TRBV7-9; d_gene: .; j_gene: TRBJ2-1; abundance: .; CDR3aa: CASTPQSSYNEQFF; CDR3nt: TGTGCCAGCACCCCACAGAGCTCCTACAATGAGCAGTTCTTC
v_gene: TRBV12-3/TRBV12-4; d_gene: .; j_gene: TRBJ1-1; abundance: few; CDR3aa: CASTPQINTEAFF; CDR3nt: TGTGCCAGCACTCCTCAGATAAACACTGAAGCTTTCTTT
v_gene: TRBV28; d_gene: .; j_gene: TRBJ1-2; abundance: few; CDR3aa: CASSPPQSLYGYTF; CDR3nt: TGTGCCAGCAGCCCACCTCAGTCTCTCTATGGCTACACCTTC
v_gene: TRBV5-1; d_gene: .; j_gene: TRBJ2-7; abundance: .; CDR3aa: CASSLDPGFYEQYF; CDR3nt: TGCGCCAGCAGCTTGGATCCGGGGTTCTACGAGCAGTACTTC
v_gene: TRBV19; d_gene: TRBD2; j_gene: TRBJ2-3; abundance: .; CDR3aa: CASSIGTSGRDTQYF; CDR3nt: TGTGCCAGTAGTATCGGGACTAGCGGTAGAGATACGCAGTATTTT
v_gene: TRBV12-3/TRBV12-4; d_gene: .; j_gene: TRBJ2-7; abundance: few; CDR3aa: CASSWGENYEQYF; CDR3nt: TGTGCCAGCAGTTGGGGAGAAAACTACGAGCAGTACTTC
v_gene: TRBV5-1; d_gene: TRBD2; j_gene: TRBJ2-3; abundance: .; CDR3aa: CASSLNRIAGVSDTQYF; CDR3nt: TGCGCCAGCAGCTTGAACAGAATAGCGGGAGTTTCAGATACGCAGTATTTT
v_gene: TRBV4-3; d_gene: .; j_gene: TRBJ2-5; abundance: few; CDR3aa: CASSQDKGVGAQYF; CDR3nt: TGCGCCAGCAGCCAAGATAAGGGGGTTGGGGCCCAGTACTTC
v_gene: TRBV15; d_gene: .; j_gene: TRBJ1-1; abundance: .; CDR3aa: CATSSMASTGEPEAFF; CDR3nt: TGTGCCACCAGCTCAATGGCATCGACAGGCGAGCCTGAAGCTTTCTTT
v_gene: TRBV27; d_gene: .; j_gene: TRBJ2-5; abundance: .; CDR3aa: CASSWEAEETQYF; CDR3nt: TGTGCCAGCAGTTGGGAAGCGGAAGAGACCCAGTACTTC
v_gene: TRBV27; d_gene: .; j_gene: TRBJ2-1; abundance: few; CDR3aa: CASSLVLSSYNEQFF; CDR3nt: TGTGCCAGCAGTTTAGTTCTGAGCTCCTACAATGAGCAGTTCTTC
v_gene: TRBV6-1; d_gene: TRBD2; j_gene: TRBJ2-7; abundance: .; CDR3aa: CASSEVEREPYEQYF; CDR3nt: TGTGCCAGCAGTGAAGTGGAGCGGGAGCCTTACGAGCAGTACTTC
v_gene: TRBV5-1; d_gene: .; j_gene: TRBJ1-6; abundance: few; CDR3aa: CASSLIQGSPLHF; CDR3nt: TGCGCCAGCAGCTTGATTCAGGGGTCACCCCTCCACTTT
v_gene: TRBV23-1; d_gene: .; j_gene: TRBJ2-1; abundance: few; CDR3aa: CASSHPTPSTRPINNEQFF; CDR3nt: TGCGCCAGCAGTCACCCGACCCCTTCGACAAGGCCTATTAACAATGAGCAGTTCTTC
v_gene: TRBV20-1; d_gene: TRBD1; j_gene: TRBJ1-4; abundance: many; CDR3aa: CSVPSGGQSNEKLFF; CDR3nt: TGCAGTGTTCCGTCTGGGGGACAGTCTAATGAAAAACTGTTTTTT
v_gene: TRBV19; d_gene: .; j_gene: TRBJ2-7; abundance: many; CDR3aa: CASSMGGTTYEQYF; CDR3nt: TGTGCCAGTAGTATGGGCGGGACCACCTACGAGCAGTACTTC
v_gene: TRBV6-5; d_gene: .; j_gene: TRBJ2-3; abundance: .; CDR3aa: CASSYSHSSGDTQYF; CDR3nt: TGTGCCAGCAGTTACTCGCACAGCTCCGGAGATACGCAGTATTTT
v_gene: TRBV10-3; d_gene: .; j_gene: TRBJ1-2; abundance: few; CDR3aa: CAISEAVYGYTF; CDR3nt: TGTGCCATCAGTGAGGCGGTCTATGGCTACACCTTC
v_gene: TRBV12-3/TRBV12-4; d_gene: .; j_gene: TRBJ1-1; abundance: few; CDR3aa: CASRDTSEAFF; CDR3nt: TGTGCCAGCAGAGACACCTCTGAAGCTTTCTTT
v_gene: TRBV4-3; d_gene: .; j_gene: TRBJ2-2; abundance: few; CDR3aa: CASSQDSLGELFF; CDR3nt: TGCGCCAGCAGCCAAGACTCACTCGGGGAGCTGTTTTTT
v_gene: TRBV7-8; d_gene: .; j_gene: TRBJ2-4; abundance: few; CDR3aa: CASSLLRWGAKNIQYF; CDR3nt: TGTGCCAGCAGCCTACTTCGGTGGGGGGCCAAAAACATTCAGTACTTC
v_gene: TRBV3-1; d_gene: .; j_gene: TRBJ2-5; abundance: few; CDR3aa: CASQVRAGETQYF; CDR3nt: TGTGCCTCCCAGGTTCGGGCGGGGGAGACCCAGTACTTC
v_gene: TRBV7-2; d_gene: .; j_gene: TRBJ2-1; abundance: .; CDR3aa: CASSLLPRVRSYNEQFF; CDR3nt: TGTGCCAGCAGCTTATTACCCCGTGTACGCTCCTACAATGAGCAGTTCTTC
v_gene: TRBV5-6; d_gene: .; j_gene: TRBJ2-3; abundance: few; CDR3aa: CASRGIPSTDTQYF; CDR3nt: TGTGCCAGCAGGGGGATCCCCAGCACAGATACGCAGTATTTT
v_gene: TRBV3-1; d_gene: .; j_gene: TRBJ2-5; abundance: many; CDR3aa: CASSQFSAQETQYF; CDR3nt: TGTGCCAGCAGCCAATTTAGCGCCCAAGAGACCCAGTACTTC
v_gene: TRBV27; d_gene: .; j_gene: TRBJ1-5; abundance: .; CDR3aa: CASSKRGNQPQHF; CDR3nt: TGTGCCAGCAGTAAAAGGGGCAATCAGCCCCAGCATTTT
v_gene: TRBV9; d_gene: .; j_gene: TRBJ2-3; abundance: .; CDR3aa: CASSPLGADTQYF; CDR3nt: TGTGCCAGCAGCCCTCTTGGAGCAGATACGCAGTATTTT
v_gene: TRBV7-6; d_gene: TRBD2; j_gene: TRBJ2-5; abundance: few; CDR3aa: CASSFGGLAETQYF; CDR3nt: TGTGCCAGCAGCTTTGGAGGACTAGCGGAGACCCAGTACTTC
v_gene: TRBV20-1; d_gene: .; j_gene: TRBJ2-5; abundance: few; CDR3aa: CSASFGTALRETQYF; CDR3nt: TGCAGTGCTAGTTTCGGGACGGCCCTCCGGGAGACCCAGTACTTC
v_gene: TRBV5-1; d_gene: .; j_gene: TRBJ1-2; abundance: few; CDR3aa: CASSLAGMAGYGYTF; CDR3nt: TGCGCCAGCAGCTTGGCCGGTATGGCGGGCTATGGCTACACCTTC
v_gene: TRBV19; d_gene: .; j_gene: TRBJ1-2; abundance: .; CDR3aa: CASSDLGTSYGYTF; CDR3nt: TGTGCCAGTAGTGACCTCGGGACAAGCTATGGCTACACCTTC
v_gene: TRBV18; d_gene: .; j_gene: TRBJ1-5; abundance: .; CDR3aa: CASSPAGGSQPQHF; CDR3nt: TGTGCCAGCTCACCAGCCGGGGGTAGTCAGCCCCAGCATTTT